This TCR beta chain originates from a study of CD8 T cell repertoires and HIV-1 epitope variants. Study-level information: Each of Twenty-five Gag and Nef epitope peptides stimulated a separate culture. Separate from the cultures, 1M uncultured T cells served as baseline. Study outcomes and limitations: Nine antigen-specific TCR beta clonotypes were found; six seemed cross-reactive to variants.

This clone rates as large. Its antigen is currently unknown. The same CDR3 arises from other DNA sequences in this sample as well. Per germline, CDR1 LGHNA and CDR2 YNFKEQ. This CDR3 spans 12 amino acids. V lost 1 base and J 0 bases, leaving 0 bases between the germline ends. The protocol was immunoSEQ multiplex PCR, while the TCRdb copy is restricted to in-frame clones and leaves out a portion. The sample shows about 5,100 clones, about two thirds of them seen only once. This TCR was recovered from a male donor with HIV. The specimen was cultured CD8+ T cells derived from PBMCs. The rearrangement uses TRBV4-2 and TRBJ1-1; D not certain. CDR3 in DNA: TGTGCCAGCAGCCAAGTGAACACTGAAGCTTTCTTT. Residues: CASSQVNTEAFF.